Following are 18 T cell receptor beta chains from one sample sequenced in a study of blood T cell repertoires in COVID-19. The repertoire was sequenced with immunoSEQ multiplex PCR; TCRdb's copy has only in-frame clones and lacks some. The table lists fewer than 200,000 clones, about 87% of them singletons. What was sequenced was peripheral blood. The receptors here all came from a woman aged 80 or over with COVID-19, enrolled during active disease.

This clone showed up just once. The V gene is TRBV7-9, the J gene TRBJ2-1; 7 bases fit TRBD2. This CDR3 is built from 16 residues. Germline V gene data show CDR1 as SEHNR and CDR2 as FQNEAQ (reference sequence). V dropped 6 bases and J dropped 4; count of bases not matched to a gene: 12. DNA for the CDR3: TGTGCCAGCAGAGGAGACCGGGACTACTTATACAATGAGCAGTTCTTC. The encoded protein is CASRGDRDYLYNEQFF.

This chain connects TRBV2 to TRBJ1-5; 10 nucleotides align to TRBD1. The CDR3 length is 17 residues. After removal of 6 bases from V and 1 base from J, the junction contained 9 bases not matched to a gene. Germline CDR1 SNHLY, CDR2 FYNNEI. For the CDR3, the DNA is TGTGCCAGCAGCCCCGACAGGGGGCGGATGAGCAATCAGCCCCAGCATTTT. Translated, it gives CASSPDRGRMSNQPQHF.

In nucleotides, the CDR3 is TGTGCCAGCAGCTTTGAGGGAGGGCCCACAGATACGCAGTATTTT. Protein product: CASSFEGGPTDTQYF. The chain couples TRBV7-9 to TRBJ2-3, with TRBD2 matching 7 bases. The CDR3 has 15 residues. V dropped 3 bases and J dropped 2; count of bases not matched to a gene: 5. Germline V gene lookup returns CDR1 SEHNR and CDR2 FQNEAQ (reference sequence). Drawing the rest from reference TRBV7-9 and TRBJ2-3, the complete variable domain is DTGVSQNPRHKITKRGQNVTFRCDPISEHNRLYWYRQTLGQGPEFLTYFQNEAQLEKSRLLSDRFSAERPKGSFSTLEIQRTEQGDSAMYLCASSFEGGPTDTQYFGPGTRLTVL.

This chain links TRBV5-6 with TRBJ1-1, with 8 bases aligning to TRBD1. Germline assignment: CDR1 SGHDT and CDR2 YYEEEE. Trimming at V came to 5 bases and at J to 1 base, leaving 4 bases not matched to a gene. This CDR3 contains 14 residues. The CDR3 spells CASRLGQANTEAFF. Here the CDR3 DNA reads TGTGCCAGCAGACTGGGACAGGCGAACACTGAAGCTTTCTTT.

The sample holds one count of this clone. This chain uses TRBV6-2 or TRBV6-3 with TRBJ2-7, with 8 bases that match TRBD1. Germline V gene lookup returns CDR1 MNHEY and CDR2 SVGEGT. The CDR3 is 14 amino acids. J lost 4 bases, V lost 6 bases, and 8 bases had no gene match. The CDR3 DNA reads TGTGCCAGCAGCCAAAGACAGGGGAGATACGAGCAGTACTTC. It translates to CASSQRQGRYEQYF.

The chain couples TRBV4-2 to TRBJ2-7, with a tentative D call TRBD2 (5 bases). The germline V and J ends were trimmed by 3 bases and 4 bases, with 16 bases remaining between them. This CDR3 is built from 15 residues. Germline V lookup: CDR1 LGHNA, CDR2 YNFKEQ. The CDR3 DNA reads TGTGCCAGCAGCCAGTTCGACATTCGGACTTACGAGCAGTACTTC. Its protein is CASSQFDIRTYEQYF.

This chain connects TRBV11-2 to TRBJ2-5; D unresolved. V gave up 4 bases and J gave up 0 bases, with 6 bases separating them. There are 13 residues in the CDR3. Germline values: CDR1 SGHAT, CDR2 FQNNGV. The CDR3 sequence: CASSSEYQETQYF. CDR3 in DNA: TGTGCCAGCAGCTCCGAGTACCAAGAGACCCAGTACTTC.

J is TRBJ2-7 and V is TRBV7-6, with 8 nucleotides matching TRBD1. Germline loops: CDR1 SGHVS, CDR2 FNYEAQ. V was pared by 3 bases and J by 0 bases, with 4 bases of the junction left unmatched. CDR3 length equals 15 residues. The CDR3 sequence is CASSLTGDPSYEQYF. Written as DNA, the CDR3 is TGTGCCAGCAGCTTGACAGGGGACCCCTCCTACGAGCAGTACTTC.

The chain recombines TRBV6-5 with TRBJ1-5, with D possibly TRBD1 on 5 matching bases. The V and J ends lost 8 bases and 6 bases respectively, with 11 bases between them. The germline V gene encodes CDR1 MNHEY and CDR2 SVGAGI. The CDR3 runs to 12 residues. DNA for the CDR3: TGTGCCAGCCAGGGAACGGGTCAGCCCCAGCATTTT. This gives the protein CASQGTGQPQHF.

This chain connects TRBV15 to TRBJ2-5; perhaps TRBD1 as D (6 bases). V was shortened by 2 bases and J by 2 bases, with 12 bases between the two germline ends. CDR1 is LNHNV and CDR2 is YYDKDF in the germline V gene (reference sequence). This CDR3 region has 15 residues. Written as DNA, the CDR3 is TGTGCCACCAGCAGAACAGGGATAGGGCAAGAGACCCAGTACTTC. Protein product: CATSRTGIGQETQYF.

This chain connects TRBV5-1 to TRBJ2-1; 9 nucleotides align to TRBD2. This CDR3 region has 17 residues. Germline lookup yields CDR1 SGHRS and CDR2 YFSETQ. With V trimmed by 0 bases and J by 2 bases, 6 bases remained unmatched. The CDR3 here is CASSLEFSGSAYNEQFF. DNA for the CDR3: TGCGCCAGCAGCTTGGAGTTTAGCGGGAGCGCCTACAATGAGCAGTTCTTC.

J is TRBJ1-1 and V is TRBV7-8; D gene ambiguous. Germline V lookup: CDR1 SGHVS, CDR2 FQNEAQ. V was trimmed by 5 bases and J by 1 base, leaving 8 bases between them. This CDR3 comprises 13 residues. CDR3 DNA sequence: TGTGCCAGCAGCCGAAACAAGAACACTGAAGCTTTCTTT. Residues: CASSRNKNTEAFF. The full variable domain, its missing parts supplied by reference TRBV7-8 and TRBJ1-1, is GAGVSQSPRYKVAKRGQDVALRCDPISGHVSLFWYQQALGQGPEFLTYFQNEAQLDKSGLPSDRFFAERPEGSVSTLKIQRTQQEDSAVYLCASSRNKNTEAFFGQGTRLTVV.

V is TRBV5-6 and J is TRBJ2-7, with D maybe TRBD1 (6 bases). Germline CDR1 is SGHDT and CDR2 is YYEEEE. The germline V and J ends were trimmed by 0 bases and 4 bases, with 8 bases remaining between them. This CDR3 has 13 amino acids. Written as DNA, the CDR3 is TGTGCCAGCAGCTTGGCAGGGGTTTACGAGCAGTACTTC. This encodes CASSLAGVYEQYF.

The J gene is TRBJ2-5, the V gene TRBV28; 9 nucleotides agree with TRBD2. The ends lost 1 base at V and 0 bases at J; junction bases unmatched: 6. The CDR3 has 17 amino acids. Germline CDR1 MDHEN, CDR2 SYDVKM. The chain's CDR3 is CASSLSGLAANQETQYF. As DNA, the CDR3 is TGTGCCAGCAGTTTATCGGGACTAGCAGCGAACCAAGAGACCCAGTACTTC.

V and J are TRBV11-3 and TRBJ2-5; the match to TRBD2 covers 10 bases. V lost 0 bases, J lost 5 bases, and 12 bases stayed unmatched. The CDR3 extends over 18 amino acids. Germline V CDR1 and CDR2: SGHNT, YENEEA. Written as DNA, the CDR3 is TGTGCCAGCAGCTTAGACACCGGGCTAGCGGGAGCGGGCGAGACCCAGTACTTC. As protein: CASSLDTGLAGAGETQYF. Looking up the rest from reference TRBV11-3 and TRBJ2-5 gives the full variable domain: EAGVVQSPRYKIIEKKQPVAFWCNPISGHNTLYWYLQNLGQGPELLIRYENEEAVDDSQLPKDRFSAERLKGVDSTLKIQPAELGDSAVYLCASSLDTGLAGAGETQYFGPGTRLLVL.

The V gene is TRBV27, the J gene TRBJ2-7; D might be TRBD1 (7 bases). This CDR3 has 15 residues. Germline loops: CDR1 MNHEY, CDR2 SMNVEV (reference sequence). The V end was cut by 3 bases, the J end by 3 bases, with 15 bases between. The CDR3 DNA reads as TGTGCCAGCAGTTTCGGGGCAGGGGGGCGCTACGAGCAGTACTTC. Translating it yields CASSFGAGGRYEQYF.

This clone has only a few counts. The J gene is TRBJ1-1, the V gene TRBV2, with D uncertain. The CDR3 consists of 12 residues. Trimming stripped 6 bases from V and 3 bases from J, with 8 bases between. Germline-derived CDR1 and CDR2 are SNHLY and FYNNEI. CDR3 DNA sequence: TGTGCCAGCAGCGACTCAGACACTGAAGCTTTCTTT. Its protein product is CASSDSDTEAFF. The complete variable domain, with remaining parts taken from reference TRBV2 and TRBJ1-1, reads EPEVTQTPSHQVTQMGQEVILRCVPISNHLYFYWYRQILGQKVEFLVSFYNNEISEKSEIFDDQFSVERPDGSNFTLKIRSTKLEDSAMYFCASSDSDTEAFFGQGTRLTVV.

The CDR3: CASSLVVLRDLGTEAFF. DNA of the CDR3: TGTGCCAGCAGCTTAGTTGTTTTAAGGGACTTGGGCACTGAAGCTTTCTTT. V usage is TRBV7-8 and J usage is TRBJ1-1; TRBD1 is a possible D gene (5 bases). Germline V gene lookup returns CDR1 SGHVS and CDR2 FQNEAQ. CDR3 length: 17 residues. V was trimmed by 1 base and J by 4 bases, leaving 19 bases between them.